These T cell receptor beta chains were read from a single sample in a study of CDR3 diversity in severe acne. A single record per CDR3 protein comes from TCRdb applying MiXCR to the PCR reads. The data contain roughly 79,000 distinct CDR3 sequences, 49% of them singletons. Sequenced material: blood. The receptors were sampled from a male donor with severe acne vulgaris. CDR3s include the opening cysteine and the closing phenylalanine or tryptophan. The D gene is left open where the match is weak. Size is omitted from some rows. Given values are once, few, many or a class for expanded clones.

-,-,TRBV12-3/TRBV12-4,TRBJ2-1,CASSGIAERSSYNEQFF,TGTGCCAGCAGTGGCATAGCGGAAAGGAGCTCCTACAATGAGCAGTTCTTC
-,-,TRBV2,TRBJ2-7,CASSVAVSYEQYF,TGTGCCAGCAGTGTCGCCGTCTCCTACGAGCAGTACTTC
TRBD1,-,TRBV9,TRBJ2-5,CASSVGRTGAETQYF,TGTGCCAGCAGCGTCGGTAGGACAGGGGCAGAGACCCAGTACTTC
-,once,TRBV9,TRBJ2-3,CASSVGDTPVADTQYF,TGTGCCAGCAGCGTAGGGGACACCCCAGTGGCAGATACGCAGTATTTT
-,many,TRBV20-1,TRBJ2-2,CSARYRESGELFF,TGCAGTGCTAGATATCGGGAGTCCGGGGAGCTGTTTTTT
TRBD2,many,TRBV7-9,TRBJ2-1,CASNSLSGGASGEQFF,TGTGCCAGCAACTCTTTAAGCGGGGGGGCCTCGGGTGAGCAGTTCTTC
TRBD2,-,TRBV2,TRBJ2-1,CARRKGTSGRYNEQFF,TGTGCCAGACGGAAAGGGACTAGCGGGAGGTACAATGAGCAGTTCTTC
-,medium-sized,TRBV12-3/TRBV12-4,TRBJ2-1,CASSPGDEQFF,TGTGCCAGCAGTCCGGGGGATGAGCAGTTCTTC
TRBD1,many,TRBV7-9,TRBJ1-4,CASSTRQGSNEKLFF,TGTGCCAGCAGCACGCGACAGGGATCCAATGAAAAACTGTTTTTT
-,-,TRBV7-2,TRBJ2-7,CASSYIWGYEQYF,TGTGCCAGCAGTTACATTTGGGGATACGAGCAGTACTTC
-,few,TRBV5-6,TRBJ2-6,CASSLADHSGANVLTF,TGTGCCAGCAGCTTGGCCGACCACTCTGGGGCCAACGTCCTGACTTTC
TRBD2,-,TRBV6-2/TRBV6-3,TRBJ2-7,CASTPHTSGLSYEQYF,TGTGCCAGCACCCCCCATACTAGCGGTCTCTCCTACGAGCAGTACTTC
-,once,TRBV20-1,TRBJ1-2,CSARMAGGYGYTF,TGCAGTGCTAGAATGGCGGGGGGCTATGGCTACACCTTC
-,few,TRBV6-2/TRBV6-3,TRBJ1-2,CASSFRDVYGYTF,TGTGCCAGCAGTTTCCGGGATGTCTATGGCTACACCTTC
-,many,TRBV19,TRBJ2-1,CASSRPGAGADEQFF,TGTGCCAGTAGTAGACCCGGGGCTGGGGCCGATGAGCAGTTCTTC
-,many,TRBV13,TRBJ1-1,CASSSPVMTEAFF,TGTGCCAGCAGCTCCCCCGTTATGACTGAAGCTTTCTTT
-,few,TRBV24-1,TRBJ1-1,CAIPNTEAFF,TGTGCCATACCGAACACTGAAGCTTTCTTT
-,medium-sized,TRBV6-5,TRBJ2-1,CASSGPSRSYNEQFF,TGTGCCAGCAGTGGGCCCTCTCGCTCCTACAATGAGCAGTTCTTC
TRBD1,-,TRBV7-9,TRBJ1-2,CASTAYVSGGSGYTF,TGTGCCAGCACCGCTTATGTCTCAGGGGGCTCAGGCTACACCTTC
-,many,TRBV12-3/TRBV12-4,TRBJ2-2,CASSLDTGELFF,TGTGCCAGCAGCCTCGACACCGGGGAGCTGTTTTTT
-,many,TRBV19,TRBJ2-3,CASSNGGRADTQYF,TGTGCCAGTAGTAACGGGGGACGGGCAGATACGCAGTATTTT
-,many,TRBV11-2,TRBJ2-7,CASSLVGLGSYEQYF,TGTGCCAGCAGCTTAGTCGGGTTGGGCTCCTACGAGCAGTACTTC
TRBD1,few,TRBV10-2,TRBJ2-5,CASNDRVWETQYF,TGCGCCAGCAACGACAGGGTATGGGAGACCCAGTACTTC
-,-,TRBV24-1,TRBJ1-5,CATSERGEPPQHF,TGTGCCACCAGTGAGAGGGGGGAACCGCCCCAGCATTTT
TRBD1,many,TRBV5-1,TRBJ1-6,CASSHGTENSPLHF,TGCGCCAGCAGCCATGGGACAGAGAATTCACCCCTCCACTTT
-,few,TRBV29-1,TRBJ2-7,CSVESGGVSYEQYF,TGCAGCGTCGAATCTGGCGGGGTGTCCTACGAGCAGTACTTC
-,few,TRBV25-1,TRBJ1-1,CASSLGRSEAFF,TGTGCCAGCAGTTTGGGTCGTAGCGAAGCTTTCTTT
-,many,TRBV7-9,TRBJ2-1,CASSRSTQATDEQFF,TGTGCCAGCAGCCGTTCGACCCAAGCCACCGATGAGCAGTTCTTC
-,once,TRBV2,TRBJ2-2,CASSRTATVTGELFF,TGTGCCAGCAGTCGGACAGCAACGGTCACCGGGGAGCTGTTTTTT
TRBD2,-,TRBV20-1,TRBJ2-3,CSAPPGLADYTDTQYF,TGCAGTGCTCCCCCGGGACTAGCAGATTACACAGATACGCAGTATTTT
-,few,TRBV20-1,TRBJ2-6,CSALKQDPSGANVLTF,TGCAGTGCCCTTAAACAGGACCCCTCTGGGGCCAACGTCCTGACTTTC
-,-,TRBV4-1,TRBJ2-1,CASSQDQSF,TGCGCCAGCAGCCAAGATCAGAGCTTC
-,few,TRBV2,TRBJ1-5,CASSRLGAGNQPQHF,TGTGCCAGCAGCCGACTAGGGGCCGGTAATCAGCCCCAGCATTTT
-,once,TRBV14,TRBJ1-1,CASSQLRAGQAFF,TGTGCCAGCAGCCAACTGAGGGCCGGCCAAGCTTTCTTT
-,-,TRBV20-1,TRBJ1-6,CSALEERTYNSPLHF,TGCAGTGCTTTGGAGGAAAGAACCTATAATTCACCCCTCCACTTT
TRBD1,few,TRBV24-1,TRBJ2-5,CATSARDRGGETQYF,TGTGCCACCAGCGCCCGGGACAGGGGAGGAGAGACCCAGTACTTC
TRBD1,once,TRBV6-1,TRBJ1-6,CASSWGQGAYSPLHF,TGTGCCAGCAGTTGGGGACAGGGGGCCTATTCACCCCTCCACTTT
-,-,TRBV7-9,TRBJ2-5,CASRFRDTDQETQYF,TGTGCCAGCAGGTTCCGGGACACTGACCAAGAGACCCAGTACTTC